This TCR beta chain was observed in a study of cytomegalovirus exposure and HLA in healthy donors. Study summary: A later analysis reported the approximately 120 validation repertoires used the same platform as the 550 to 700 first-cohort repertoires.

Assay: immunoSEQ multiplex PCR; the TCRdb copy retains only in-frame clones and omits some. The data contain roughly 76,000 clones, approximately 95% of them singletons. Germline trimming cut 6 bases from V and 7 bases from J; bases unmatched to any gene: 4. CDR3 length: 14 residues. The germline V gene has CDR1 MNHEY and CDR2 SVGAGI. In the case of this clone: The target antigen is unknown.

Study outcomes and limitations: Rare TCR sequences dominated, though some public TCRs recurred in many donors. A few of the chains that were CMV-associated were confirmed in vitro to be specific for CMV antigens. It was reported that the classifier diagnosed cytomegalovirus status with high specificity and sensitivity in both the original and validation cohorts.

Sequenced: PBMCs. The chain carries TRBV6-5 and TRBJ2-2; 11 bases agree with TRBD2. The sequence was obtained from a man younger than 35 in good health and CMV-seropositive. CDR3 sequence reads: CASRLAGVGGELFF. CDR3 coding DNA: TGTGCCAGCAGACTAGCGGGAGTAGGCGGGGAGCTGTTTTTT.